This note documents a single T cell receptor (beta chain) sequence. CDR3 length equals 15 residues. V shed 2 bases and J shed 5 bases, with 15 bases lying between them. The V gene's germline CDR1 is LGHNA and CDR2 YSLEER. The method was immunoSEQ multiplex PCR; TCRdb's version includes in-frame clones alone and lacks a portion of them. The data hold millions of clones, with about 95% observed a single time. Only CD45RO-negative cells positively selected for CCR7 counted as naive CD8 cells, so terminally differentiated effector memory CD45RA+ cells were excluded. These data come from a study of shared clonotypes between healthy human individuals.

This sequence joins TRBV4-3 and TRBJ1-1, with no clear D. Sequenced input: naive CD8+ T cells sorted from blood. The clonotype was recovered from a young man in good health. The CDR3, as DNA: TGCGCCAGCAGCCAAAACCTCGGGATAAGGACTGAAGCTTTCTTT. Its protein product is CASSQNLGIRTEAFF.